This T cell receptor beta chain was obtained from a study of graft-versus-host responses after intestinal transplantation. This clone is a singleton in its sample. Its specificity is not known. Sequencing was performed with immunoSEQ multiplex PCR; in TCRdb, only in-frame clones are kept and a portion is missing. Of about 92,000 clones in the sample, just over 90% were seen once. V shed 8 bases and J shed 0 bases, with 11 bases lying between them. CDR1 MNHNS and CDR2 SASEGT come from the germline V gene. There are 14 residues in the CDR3. The sample here was unstimulated CD8+ T cells sorted from spleen or lymph node cells, taken before intestinal transplant. The chain uses TRBV6-1 and TRBJ1-5; D uncertain. This receptor was taken from a human donor who received an intestinal transplant. CDR3 loop: CASLFIDSNQPQHF. Written as DNA, the CDR3 is TGTGCCAGCTTATTTATTGATAGCAATCAGCCCCAGCATTTT.